The clone carrying this T cell receptor beta chain came up a few times. The antigen is undetermined. The sample comes from a study of tissue T cells after allogeneic stem cell transplantation. Per the germline V gene, CDR1 is SGDLS and CDR2 is YYNGEE. Deletions cut 3 bases from V and 4 bases from J, with 9 bases between. The CDR3 has 13 amino acids. Whole-study findings and limits: Within patients, tissue anatomy strongly shaped TCR repertoire composition. Blood and spleen captured only part of the tissue TCR repertoire.

The repertoire was sequenced with immunoSEQ multiplex PCR; TCRdb's copy has only in-frame clones and lacks some. The table lists roughly 9,700 clones, roughly three fifths of them singletons, with about a tenth in the top ten. Material: tissue from the ileum, obtained at autopsy. The sequence derives from a woman aged 18 to 49 with breast cancer. The genes are TRBV9 and TRBJ2-3; D ambiguous. DNA of the CDR3: TGTGCCAGCAGCGGGCTCGTCCCAGATACGCAGTATTTT. Translating it yields CASSGLVPDTQYF.